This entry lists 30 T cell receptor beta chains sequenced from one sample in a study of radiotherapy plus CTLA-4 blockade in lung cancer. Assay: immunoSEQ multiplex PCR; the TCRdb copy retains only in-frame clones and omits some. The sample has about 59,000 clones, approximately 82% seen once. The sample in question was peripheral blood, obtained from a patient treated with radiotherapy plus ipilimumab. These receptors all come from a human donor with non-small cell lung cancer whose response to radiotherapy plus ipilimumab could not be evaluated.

CDR3 coding DNA: TGCAGCGTTGGACAGGGGGCTAGCACTGAAGCTTTCTTT. Its translation: CSVGQGASTEAFF. The chain links TRBV29-1 to TRBJ1-1, with 10 bases that match TRBD1. The V gene's germline CDR1 is SQVTM and CDR2 ANQGSEA. V lost 4 bases to trimming and J lost 4 bases; unmatched junction nucleotides: 3. The CDR3 is 13 residues long. The full variable domain, completed using reference TRBV29-1 and TRBJ1-1, is SAVISQKPSRDICQRGTSLTIQCQVDSQVTMMFWYRQQPGQSLTLIATANQGSEATYESGFVIDKFPISRPNLTFSTLTVSNMSPEDSSIYLCSVGQGASTEAFFGQGTRLTVV.

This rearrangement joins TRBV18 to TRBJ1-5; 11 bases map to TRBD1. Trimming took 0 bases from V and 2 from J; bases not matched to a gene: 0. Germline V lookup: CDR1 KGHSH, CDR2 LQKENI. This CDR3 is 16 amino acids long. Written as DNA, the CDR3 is TGTGCCAGCTCACCACCGGGACAGGGGGGCAATCAGCCCCAGCATTTT. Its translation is CASSPPGQGGNQPQHF.

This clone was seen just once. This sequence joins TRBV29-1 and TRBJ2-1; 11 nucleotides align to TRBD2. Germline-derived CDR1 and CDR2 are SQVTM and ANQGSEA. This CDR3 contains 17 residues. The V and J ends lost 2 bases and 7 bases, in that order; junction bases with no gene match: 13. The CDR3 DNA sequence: TGCAGCGTTGAAAGAGGCGGGACTAGCGGTGCGGGGAATGAGCAGTTCTTC. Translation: CSVERGGTSGAGNEQFF.

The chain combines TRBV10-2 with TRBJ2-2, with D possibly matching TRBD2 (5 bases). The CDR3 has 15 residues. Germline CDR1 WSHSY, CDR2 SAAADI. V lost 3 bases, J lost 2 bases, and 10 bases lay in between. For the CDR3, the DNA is TGCGCCAGCAGTGATGGACTTCTAAACACCGGGGAGCTGTTTTTT. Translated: CASSDGLLNTGELFF.

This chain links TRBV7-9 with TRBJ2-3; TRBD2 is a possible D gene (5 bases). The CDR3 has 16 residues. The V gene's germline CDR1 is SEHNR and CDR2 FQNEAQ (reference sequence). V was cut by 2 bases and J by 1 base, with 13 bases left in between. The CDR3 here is CASSLISGLGTDTQYF. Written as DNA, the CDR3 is TGTGCCAGCAGCTTAATATCAGGACTCGGCACAGATACGCAGTATTTT.

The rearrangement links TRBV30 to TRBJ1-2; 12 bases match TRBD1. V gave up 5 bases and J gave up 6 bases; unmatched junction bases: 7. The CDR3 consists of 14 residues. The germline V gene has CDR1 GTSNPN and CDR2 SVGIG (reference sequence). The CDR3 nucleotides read TGTGCCTGGGGTGGGGACAGGGGGCTTCATGGCTACACCTTC. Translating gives CAWGGDRGLHGYTF.

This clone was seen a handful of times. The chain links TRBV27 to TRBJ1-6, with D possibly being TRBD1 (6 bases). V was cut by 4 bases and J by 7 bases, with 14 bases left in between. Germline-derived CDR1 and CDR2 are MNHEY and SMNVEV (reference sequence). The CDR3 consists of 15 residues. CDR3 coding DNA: TGTGCCAGCAGTTCGCGGGGGCCCTTCAATTCACCCCTCCACTTT. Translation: CASSSRGPFNSPLHF.

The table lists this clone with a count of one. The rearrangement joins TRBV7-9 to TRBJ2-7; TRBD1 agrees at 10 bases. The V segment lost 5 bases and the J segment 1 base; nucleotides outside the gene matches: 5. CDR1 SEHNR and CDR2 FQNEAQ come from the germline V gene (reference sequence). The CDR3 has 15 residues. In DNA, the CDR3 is TGTGCCAGCAGCCTTGGACAGGGGGGATCCTACGAGCAGTACTTC. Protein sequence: CASSLGQGGSYEQYF.

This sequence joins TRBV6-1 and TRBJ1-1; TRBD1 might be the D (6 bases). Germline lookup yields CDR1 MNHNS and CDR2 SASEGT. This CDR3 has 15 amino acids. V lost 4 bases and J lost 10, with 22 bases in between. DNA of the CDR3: TGTGCCAGCAGTGGGGGTGGGGGCCTCGGGGGGGTAGCTTTCTTT. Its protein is CASSGGGGLGGVAFF.

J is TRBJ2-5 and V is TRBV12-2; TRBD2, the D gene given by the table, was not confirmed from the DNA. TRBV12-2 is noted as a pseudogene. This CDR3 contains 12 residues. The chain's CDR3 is CASRSIAETQYF. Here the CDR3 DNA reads TGTGCAAGTCGCTCTATTGCGGAGACCCAGTACTTC.

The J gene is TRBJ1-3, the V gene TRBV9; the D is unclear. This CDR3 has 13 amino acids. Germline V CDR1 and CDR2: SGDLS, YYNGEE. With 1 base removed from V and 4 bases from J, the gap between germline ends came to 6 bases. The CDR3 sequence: CASSVQQGNTIYF. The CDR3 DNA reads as TGTGCCAGCAGCGTACAACAGGGAAACACCATATATTTT.

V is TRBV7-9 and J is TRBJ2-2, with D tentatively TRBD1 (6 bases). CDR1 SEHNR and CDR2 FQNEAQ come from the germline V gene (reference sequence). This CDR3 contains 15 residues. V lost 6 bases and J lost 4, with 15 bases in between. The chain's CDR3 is CASSFQGKSTGELFF. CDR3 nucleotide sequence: TGTGCCAGCAGTTTTCAGGGGAAAAGCACCGGGGAGCTGTTTTTT.

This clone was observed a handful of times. DNA for the CDR3: TGCGCCAGCAGTGAGTCGACAGTGGGTACCGGGGAGCTGTTTTTT. Translation: CASSESTVGTGELFF. The chain recombines TRBV10-1 with TRBJ2-2, with D perhaps TRBD1 (5 bases). Germline V lookup: CDR1 WNHNN, CDR2 SYGVQD (reference sequence). Deletions cut 0 bases from V and 5 bases from J, with 10 bases between. The CDR3 is made up of 15 amino acids.

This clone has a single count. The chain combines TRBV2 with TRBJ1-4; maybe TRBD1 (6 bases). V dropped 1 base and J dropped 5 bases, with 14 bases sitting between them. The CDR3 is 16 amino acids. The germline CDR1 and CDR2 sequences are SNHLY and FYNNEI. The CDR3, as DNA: TGTGCCAGCAGTGAAGGACAGGCGTTCTTGAATGAAAAACTGTTTTTT. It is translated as CASSEGQAFLNEKLFF.

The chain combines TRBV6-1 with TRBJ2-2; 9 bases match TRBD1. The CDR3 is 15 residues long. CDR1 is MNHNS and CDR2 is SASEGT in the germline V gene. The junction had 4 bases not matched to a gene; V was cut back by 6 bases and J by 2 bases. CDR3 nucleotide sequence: TGTGCCAGCAGCGGACAGGGGTTAAACACCGGGGAGCTGTTTTTT. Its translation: CASSGQGLNTGELFF.

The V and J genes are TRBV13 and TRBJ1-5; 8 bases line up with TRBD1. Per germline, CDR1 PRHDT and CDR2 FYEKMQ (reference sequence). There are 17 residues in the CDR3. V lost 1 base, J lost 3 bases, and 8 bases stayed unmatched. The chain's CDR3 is CASSLAGGRNTNQPQHF. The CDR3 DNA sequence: TGTGCCAGCAGCTTAGCAGGGGGCCGCAACACCAATCAGCCCCAGCATTTT.

The CDR3 spells CASSSPGASGEKLFF. CDR3 DNA sequence: TGTGCCAGCAGCTCCCCAGGGGCGAGCGGTGAAAAACTGTTTTTT. The chain has TRBV5-4 and TRBJ1-4, with D maybe TRBD1 (6 bases). This CDR3 region has 15 residues. V shed 3 bases and J shed 7 bases, with 16 bases lying between them. The germline CDR1 and CDR2 sequences are SGHNT and YYREEE (reference sequence).

CDR3 nucleotide sequence: TGTGCCTGGAGTGTCGTGAGCGGGAGACTGGGTGAGCAGTTCTTC. Residues: CAWSVVSGRLGEQFF. The chain combines TRBV30 with TRBJ2-1, with TRBD2 identical over 8 bases. The CDR3 sequence is 15 residues long. The germline V gene encodes CDR1 GTSNPN and CDR2 SVGIG (reference sequence). The junction had 10 bases not matched to a gene; V was cut back by 0 bases and J by 9 bases. Full variable domain (remainder filled in from reference TRBV30 and TRBJ2-1): SQTIHQWPATLVQPVGSPLSLECTVEGTSNPNLYWYRQAAGRGLQLLFYSVGIGQISSEVPQNLSASRPQDRQFILSSKKLLLSDSGFYLCAWSVVSGRLGEQFFGPGTRLTVL.

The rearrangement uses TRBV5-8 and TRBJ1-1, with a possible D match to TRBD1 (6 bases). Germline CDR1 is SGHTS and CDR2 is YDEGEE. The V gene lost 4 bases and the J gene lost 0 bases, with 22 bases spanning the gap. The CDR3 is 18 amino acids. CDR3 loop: CASSPHGPGTLLNTEAFF. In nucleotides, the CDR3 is TGTGCCAGCAGCCCACACGGTCCCGGGACATTGCTGAACACTGAAGCTTTCTTT. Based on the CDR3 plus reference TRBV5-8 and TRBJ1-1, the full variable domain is EAGVTQSPTHLIKTRGQQATLRCSPISGHTSVYWYQQALGLGLQFLLWYDEGEERNRGNFPPRFSGRQFPNYSSELNVNALELEDSALYLCASSPHGPGTLLNTEAFFGQGTRLTVV.

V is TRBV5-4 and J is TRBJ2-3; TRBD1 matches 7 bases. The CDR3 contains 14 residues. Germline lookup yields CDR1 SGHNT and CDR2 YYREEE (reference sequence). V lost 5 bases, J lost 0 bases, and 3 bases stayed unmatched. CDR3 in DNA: TGTGCCAGCAGATCGGGACAGAGCACAGATACGCAGTATTTT. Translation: CASRSGQSTDTQYF.

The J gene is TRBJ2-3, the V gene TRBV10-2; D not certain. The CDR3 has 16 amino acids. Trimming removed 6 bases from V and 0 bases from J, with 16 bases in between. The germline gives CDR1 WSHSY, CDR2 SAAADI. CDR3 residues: CASRPITYSSTDTQYF. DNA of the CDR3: TGCGCCAGCAGGCCTATTACTTATTCCAGCACAGATACGCAGTATTTT.

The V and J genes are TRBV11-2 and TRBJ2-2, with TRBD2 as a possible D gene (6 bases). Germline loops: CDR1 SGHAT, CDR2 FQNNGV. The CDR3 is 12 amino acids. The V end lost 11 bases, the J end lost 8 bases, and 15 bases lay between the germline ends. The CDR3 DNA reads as TGTGCCGTTGTGGCGGGAACAGGGGAGCTGTTTTTT. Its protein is CAVVAGTGELFF. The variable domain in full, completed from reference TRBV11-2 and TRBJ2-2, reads EAGVAQSPRYKIIEKRQSVAFWCNPISGHATLYWYQQILGQGPKLLIQFQNNGVVDDSQLPKDRFSAERLKGVDSTLKIQPAKLEDSAVYLCAVVAGTGELFFGEGSRLTVL.

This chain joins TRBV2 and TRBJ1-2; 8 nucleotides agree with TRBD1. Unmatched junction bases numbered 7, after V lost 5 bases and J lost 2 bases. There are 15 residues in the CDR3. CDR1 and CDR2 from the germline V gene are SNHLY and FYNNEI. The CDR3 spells CASSPRTGQNYGYTF. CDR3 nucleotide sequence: TGTGCCAGCAGTCCCCGGACAGGGCAGAACTATGGCTACACCTTC.

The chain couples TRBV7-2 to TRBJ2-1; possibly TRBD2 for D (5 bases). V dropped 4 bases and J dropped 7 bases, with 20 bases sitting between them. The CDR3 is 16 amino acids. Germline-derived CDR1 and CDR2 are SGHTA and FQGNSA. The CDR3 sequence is CASSSGIPPRPNEQFF. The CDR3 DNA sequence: TGTGCCAGCAGCTCGGGGATCCCACCGCGTCCTAATGAGCAGTTCTTC.

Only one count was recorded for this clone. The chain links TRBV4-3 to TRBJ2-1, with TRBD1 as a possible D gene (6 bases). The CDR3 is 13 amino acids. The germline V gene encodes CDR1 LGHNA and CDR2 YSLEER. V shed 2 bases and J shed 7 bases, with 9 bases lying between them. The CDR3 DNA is TGCGCCAGCAGCCAATTGGGACAAAATGAGCAGTTCTTC. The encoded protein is CASSQLGQNEQFF.

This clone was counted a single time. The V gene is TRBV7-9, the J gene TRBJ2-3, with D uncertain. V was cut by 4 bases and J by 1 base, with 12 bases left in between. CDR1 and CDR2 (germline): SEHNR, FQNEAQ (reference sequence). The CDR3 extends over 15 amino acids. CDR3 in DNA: TGTGCCAGCAGCTCCTTCTGGAGCGGCACAGATACGCAGTATTTT. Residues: CASSSFWSGTDTQYF.

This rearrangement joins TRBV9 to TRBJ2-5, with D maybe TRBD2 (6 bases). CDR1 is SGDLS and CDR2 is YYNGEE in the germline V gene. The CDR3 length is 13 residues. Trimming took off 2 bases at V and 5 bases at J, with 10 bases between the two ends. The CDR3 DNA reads TGTGCCAGCAGCGTGGAGGGTCGGGAGACCCAGTACTTC. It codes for CASSVEGRETQYF.

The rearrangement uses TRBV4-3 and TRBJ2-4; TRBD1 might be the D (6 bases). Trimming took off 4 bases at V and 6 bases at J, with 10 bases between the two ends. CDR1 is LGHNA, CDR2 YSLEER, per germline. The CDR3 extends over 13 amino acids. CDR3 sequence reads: CASSRQTGNIQYF. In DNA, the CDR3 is TGCGCCAGCAGCCGCCAGACAGGAAACATTCAGTACTTC.

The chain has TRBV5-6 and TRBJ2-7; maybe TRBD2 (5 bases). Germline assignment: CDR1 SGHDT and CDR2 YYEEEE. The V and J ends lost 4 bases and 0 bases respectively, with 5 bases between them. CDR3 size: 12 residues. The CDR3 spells CASSGSSYEQYF. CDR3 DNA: TGTGCCAGCAGCGGGAGCTCCTACGAGCAGTACTTC.

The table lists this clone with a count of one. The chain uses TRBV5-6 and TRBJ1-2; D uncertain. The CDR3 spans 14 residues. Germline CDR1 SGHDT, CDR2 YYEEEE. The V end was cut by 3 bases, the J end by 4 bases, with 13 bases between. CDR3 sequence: CASSSRGWSYGYTF. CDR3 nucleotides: TGTGCCAGCAGCTCCAGAGGCTGGAGCTATGGCTACACCTTC. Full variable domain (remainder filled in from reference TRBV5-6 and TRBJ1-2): DAGVTQSPTHLIKTRGQQVTLRCSPKSGHDTVSWYQQALGQGPQFIFQYYEEEERQRGNFPDRFSGHQFPNYSSELNVNALLLGDSALYLCASSSRGWSYGYTFGSGTRLTVV.